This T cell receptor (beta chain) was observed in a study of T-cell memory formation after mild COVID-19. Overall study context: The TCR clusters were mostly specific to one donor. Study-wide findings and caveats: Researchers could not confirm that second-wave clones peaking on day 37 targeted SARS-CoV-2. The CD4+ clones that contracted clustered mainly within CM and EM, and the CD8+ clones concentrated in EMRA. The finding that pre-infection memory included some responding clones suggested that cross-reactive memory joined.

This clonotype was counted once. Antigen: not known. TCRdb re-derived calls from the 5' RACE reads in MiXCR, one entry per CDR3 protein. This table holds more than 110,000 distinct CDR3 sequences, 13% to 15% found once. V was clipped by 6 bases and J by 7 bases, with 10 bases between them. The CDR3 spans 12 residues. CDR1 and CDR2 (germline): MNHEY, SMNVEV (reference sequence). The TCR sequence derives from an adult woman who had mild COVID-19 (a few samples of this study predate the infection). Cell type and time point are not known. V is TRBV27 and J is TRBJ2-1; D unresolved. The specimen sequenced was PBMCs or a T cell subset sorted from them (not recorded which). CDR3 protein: CASRSPSNEQFF. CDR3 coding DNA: TGTGCCAGCAGAAGCCCCAGTAATGAGCAGTTCTTC.